This T cell receptor (beta chain) derives from a study of T cell repertoires in cytomegalovirus infection. Overall study context: Matching HLA type and CMV infection were both indicated by public TCR beta signatures.

In TCRdb, the reads were re-called with MiXCR into one record per CDR3 protein. The sample has more than 150,000 distinct CDR3 sequences; approximately 20% are singletons. The sample holds a few counts of this clonotype. The antigen is unknown. Study-level findings and limits: The ex vivo response was dominated by HLA-C-restricted CMV-specific TCR beta clonotypes. Cumulative public TCR beta family frequency identified carriers of CMV plus the relevant HLA.

This TCR was recovered from a human donor in good health (CMV status not recorded). Some clones in this sample may be carry-over from other donors' samples. Sequencing was carried out using PBMCs.

The CDR3 coding sequence is TGCAGTGCTCCTCCTATGACTAGCGGGGGACTGAATACCGGGGAGCTGTTTTTT. Its protein is CSAPPMTSGGLNTGELFF. J is TRBJ2-2 and V is TRBV20-1; 12 nucleotides align to TRBD2. Trimming at V came to 5 bases and at J to 5 bases, leaving 15 bases not matched to a gene. Looked up from germline, CDR1 is DFQATT and CDR2 is SNEGSKA (reference sequence). CDR3 length: 18 residues.